This TCR beta chain emerged from a study of blood T cell repertoires in COVID-19. Study context: COVID-19 samples collected from the United States, Italy and Spain covered acute and convalescent phases. The analysed material was cDNA or gDNA that came from T cells, B-cell-depleted T cells, or PBMCs.

Seattle's cohort entered during active infection and was followed longitudinally. J was trimmed by 1 base and V by 4 bases; bases with no gene match: 1. Germline CDR1 is MNHEY and CDR2 is SMNVEV (reference sequence). The length of the CDR3 is 13 residues. In the authors' methods: Estimation of nucleated cell counts relied on the amplification of reference gene primers. Measured with immunoSEQ multiplex PCR; TCRdb has only the in-frame clones, and not every one. D and trimming were read from the DNA, whereas the V and J calls and clone size are those reported in that table. The sample includes 200,000 to 250,000 clones, roughly four fifths of them seen just once.

The clonotype originates from a woman older than 75 with COVID-19, enrolled during active disease. V and J are TRBV27 and TRBJ2-7; 7 nucleotides agree with TRBD1. The source material was peripheral blood. The CDR3 DNA sequence: TGTGCCAGCAGTTCCAGGGGGTCCTACGAGCAGTACTTC. This translates into CASSSRGSYEQYF.